The 5 T cell receptor beta chains listed next were all sequenced from one sample in a study of OX40 agonist ivuxolimab in advanced cancers. Data came from immunoSEQ multiplex PCR; TCRdb stores just in-frame clones and leaves some out. Of around 56,000 clones listed, about four fifths are singletons. The sample consisted of CD4+ or CD8+ T cells sorted from blood, taken in a trial of the OX40 agonist ivuxolimab. The source of these receptors is an adult with an advanced solid tumor such as melanoma, head and neck, liver or kidney cancer.

The chain has TRBV4-1 and TRBJ2-3; 7 positions match TRBD2. This CDR3 has 15 residues. The germline CDR1 and CDR2 sequences are MGHRA and YSYEKL. Germline trimming cut 4 bases from V and 6 bases from J; bases unmatched to any gene: 10. Here the CDR3 reads CASSRASGRTDTQYF. CDR3 sequence (DNA): TGCGCCAGCAGCCGGGCTAGCGGTCGGACGGATACGCAGTATTTT.

The chain carries TRBV5-1 and TRBJ2-1; a possible D gene is TRBD2 (5 bases). Per the germline V gene, CDR1 is SGHRS and CDR2 is YFSETQ. Between the trimmed V and J ends, which lost 3 bases and 3 bases, there was a span of 10 bases. The CDR3 sequence is 14 residues long. CDR3 nucleotides: TGCGCCAGCAGCTCCGGGGATGACTACAATGAGCAGTTCTTC. Translated, it gives CASSSGDDYNEQFF.

The rearrangement joins TRBV2 to TRBJ2-7, with 13 bases that match TRBD2. V lost 7 bases to trimming and J lost 7 bases; unmatched junction nucleotides: 7. This CDR3 region has 14 residues. In germline, CDR1 is SNHLY, CDR2 FYNNEI. CDR3 in DNA: TGTGCCAGCACGTTCACTAGCGGGAGGGGGGAGCAGTACTTC. This translates into CASTFTSGRGEQYF.

In this sample, this clone turned up a few times. V and J are TRBV29-1 and TRBJ1-1; TRBD1 agrees at 8 bases. The CDR3 loop spans 12 amino acids. The germline gives CDR1 SQVTM, CDR2 ANQGSEA. V lost 6 bases to trimming and J lost 1 base; unmatched junction nucleotides: 1. This CDR3 is CSVGQANTEAFF. CDR3 DNA sequence: TGCAGCGTGGGACAGGCGAACACTGAAGCTTTCTTT.

V gene TRBV25-1 combines with J gene TRBJ2-6; D not certain. The V and J ends lost 5 bases and 0 bases respectively, with 11 bases between them. This CDR3 contains 16 residues. The V gene's germline CDR1 is MGHDK and CDR2 SYGVNS. CDR3: CASSFGFSSGANVLTF. In DNA form, the CDR3 reads TGTGCCAGCAGTTTCGGGTTCAGCTCTGGGGCCAACGTCCTGACTTTC.